What follows are 19 T cell receptor beta chains derived from one specimen sequenced in a study of cytomegalovirus exposure and HLA in healthy donors. A multiplex PCR was run with 60 Vbeta primers and 13 Jbeta primers. Assay: immunoSEQ multiplex PCR; the TCRdb copy retains only in-frame clones and omits some. The table lists 150,000 to 200,000 clones, roughly four fifths of them singletons. Sequences were obtained from PBMCs. The receptors stem from a middle-aged man in good health and CMV-seropositive.

V gene TRBV9 combines with J gene TRBJ1-2, with D unclear. The germline V gene encodes CDR1 SGDLS and CDR2 YYNGEE. The CDR3 runs 14 residues. V lost 0 bases, J lost 7 bases, and 13 bases lay in between. CDR3 loop: CASSVGAGKGGYTF. CDR3 sequence (DNA): TGTGCCAGCAGCGTAGGGGCGGGGAAGGGTGGCTACACCTTC.

The rearrangement uses TRBV2 and TRBJ2-7; a weak D match, TRBD2 (5 bases). From germline, CDR1 is SNHLY and CDR2 FYNNEI. Trimming shortened V by 8 bases and J by 3 bases, and 14 bases separated the two germline ends. This CDR3 has 13 amino acids. The CDR3 sequence is CASLAGSGYEQYF. CDR3 sequence (DNA): TGTGCCAGCCTGGCGGGCTCAGGCTACGAGCAGTACTTC.

The chain carries TRBV30 and TRBJ1-1; D is uncertain. The germline CDR1 and CDR2 sequences are GTSNPN and SVGIG (reference sequence). This CDR3 has 12 residues. Trimming removed 1 base from V and 6 bases from J, with 9 bases in between. The CDR3 DNA reads TGTGCCTGGAGTGGAGGGCCCCCTGAAGCTTTCTTT. Translated: CAWSGGPPEAFF.

This chain connects TRBV5-1 to TRBJ1-5, with 9 nucleotides matching TRBD1. CDR1 is SGHRS and CDR2 is YFSETQ in the germline V gene. Losses at the gene ends were 0 bases for V and 3 bases for J; bases not matched to a gene: 4. The length of the CDR3 is 16 residues. The CDR3 is CASSLGQGVDNQPQHF. The CDR3 DNA sequence: TGCGCCAGCAGCTTGGGACAGGGGGTTGACAATCAGCCCCAGCATTTT.

The V call is TRBV18, the J call TRBJ1-1; 8 bases are shared with TRBD1. Germline V lookup: CDR1 KGHSH, CDR2 LQKENI. The CDR3 has 17 residues. The ends lost 1 base at V and 2 bases at J; junction bases unmatched: 9. The CDR3 spells CASSPLAGGGINTEAFF. The CDR3 DNA is TGTGCCAGCTCACCACTCGCAGGGGGCGGGATTAACACTGAAGCTTTCTTT.

The chain employs TRBV27 and TRBJ1-6, with a possible D match to TRBD1 (5 bases). The CDR3 has 17 residues. CDR1 is MNHEY and CDR2 is SMNVEV in the germline V gene (reference sequence). V lost 2 bases and J lost 0, with 11 bases in between. The CDR3 sequence is CASSLTFGGSYNSPLHF. In DNA form, the CDR3 reads TGTGCCAGCAGTTTAACGTTCGGGGGCTCCTATAATTCACCCCTCCACTTT.

In DNA, the CDR3 is TGTGCCAGCAGGCGGACAGGGGGACCCTACGAGCAGTACTTC. The encoded protein is CASRRTGGPYEQYF. V and J are TRBV6-5 and TRBJ2-7; 10 bases fit TRBD1. V lost 6 bases to trimming and J lost 2 bases; unmatched junction nucleotides: 4. Germline assignment: CDR1 MNHEY and CDR2 SVGAGI. The CDR3 extends over 14 amino acids.

The J gene is TRBJ2-1, the V gene TRBV10-3; TRBD2 is a possible D gene (5 bases). Germline loops: CDR1 ENHRY, CDR2 SYGVKD. The CDR3 is made up of 12 amino acids. Trimming left V 10 bases short and J 8 bases short, with 15 bases between. CDR3 nucleotides: TGTGCCAGCACGGGGAGTGGAGATGAGCAGTTCTTC. The encoded protein is CASTGSGDEQFF.

CDR3 in DNA: TGTGCCAGCAGTTCCACACAGGGAGTGGGGGGCTACACCTTC. Translation gives CASSSTQGVGGYTF. The V and J genes are TRBV27 and TRBJ1-2; D may be TRBD1 (6 bases). The germline V and J ends were trimmed by 4 bases and 8 bases, with 17 bases remaining between them. This CDR3 has 14 residues. Germline assignment: CDR1 MNHEY and CDR2 SMNVEV (reference sequence).

In regard to this clone: The same CDR3 is also encoded by other DNA sequences in this sample. The J gene is TRBJ1-5, the V gene TRBV19; 8 bases align to TRBD1. CDR3 length equals 14 residues. J gave up 4 bases and V 5 bases, and 4 bases lay outside the gene matches. Per germline, CDR1 LNHDA and CDR2 SQIVND (reference sequence). CDR3 protein: CASSPTGGNQPQHF. CDR3 in DNA: TGTGCCAGTAGTCCCACAGGGGGGAATCAGCCCCAGCATTTT.

V gene TRBV15 combines with J gene TRBJ1-5, with D perhaps matching TRBD1 (6 bases). Germline V gene data show CDR1 as LNHNV and CDR2 as YYDKDF (reference sequence). The CDR3 is 17 residues long. Trimming pared 5 bases from V and 0 bases from J, leaving 17 bases between. The CDR3 DNA is TGTGCCACCAGCCCCCGGGACACACACCTTAGCAATCAGCCCCAGCATTTT. This encodes CATSPRDTHLSNQPQHF.

The chain carries TRBV15 and TRBJ2-3; 9 positions agree with TRBD2. Germline V CDR1 and CDR2: LNHNV, YYDKDF (reference sequence). The ends lost 6 bases at V and 0 bases at J; junction bases unmatched: 1. The CDR3 covers 14 residues. CDR3 protein: CATRSGGSTDTQYF. The CDR3 region has the DNA TGTGCCACCAGAAGCGGGGGGAGCACAGATACGCAGTATTTT. Full variable domain (outside the CDR3, taken from reference TRBV15 and TRBJ2-3): DAMVIQNPRYQVTQFGKPVTLSCSQTLNHNVMYWYQQKSSQAPKLLFHYYDKDFNNEADTPDNFQSRRPNTSFCFLDIRSPGLGDTAMYLCATRSGGSTDTQYFGPGTRLTVL.

The V and J genes are TRBV2 and TRBJ2-1; 7 positions match TRBD1. The junction had 14 bases not matched to a gene; V was cut back by 8 bases and J by 7 bases. The CDR3 runs to 15 residues. Germline values: CDR1 SNHLY, CDR2 FYNNEI. CDR3 DNA: TGTGCCAGCGGGCCTAGGGGGCTAGCTTGGAATGAGCAGTTCTTC. Its protein is CASGPRGLAWNEQFF. Full variable domain (rest looked up from reference TRBV2 and TRBJ2-1): EPEVTQTPSHQVTQMGQEVILRCVPISNHLYFYWYRQILGQKVEFLVSFYNNEISEKSEIFDDQFSVERPDGSNFTLKIRSTKLEDSAMYFCASGPRGLAWNEQFFGPGTRLTVL.

The rearrangement links TRBV7-2 to TRBJ1-5; tentative D call: TRBD1 (5 bases). Trimming shortened V by 6 bases and J by 2 bases, and 11 bases separated the two germline ends. Germline CDR1 reads SGHTA; CDR2 reads FQGNSA. The CDR3 length is 14 residues. The CDR3 reads CASSPRGGNQPQHF. The CDR3 DNA sequence: TGTGCCAGCAGTCCAAGGGGTGGCAATCAGCCCCAGCATTTT.

The rearrangement joins TRBV7-9 to TRBJ1-5; D is possibly TRBD1 (6 bases). Germline-derived CDR1 and CDR2 are SEHNR and FQNEAQ (reference sequence). This CDR3 spans 15 amino acids. The V and J ends lost 5 bases and 0 bases respectively, with 11 bases between them. The CDR3 sequence: CASSPAGASNQPQHF. CDR3 DNA: TGTGCCAGCAGCCCGGCGGGGGCTAGCAATCAGCCCCAGCATTTT.

V and J are TRBV6-1 and TRBJ1-1, with D tentatively TRBD1 (5 bases). The CDR3 totals 12 residues. The V end lost 3 bases, the J end lost 8 bases, and 10 bases lay between the germline ends. CDR1 is MNHNS, CDR2 SASEGT, per germline. Here the CDR3 reads CASSDTWGEAFF. DNA of the CDR3: TGTGCCAGCAGTGATACGTGGGGCGAAGCTTTCTTT.

V and J are TRBV5-1 and TRBJ2-7, with TRBD1 matching over 7 bases. Germline V gene lookup returns CDR1 SGHRS and CDR2 YFSETQ. The CDR3 is 14 amino acids. V dropped 4 bases and J dropped 3; count of bases not matched to a gene: 7. DNA for the CDR3: TGCGCCAGCAGCGCCGGGACAGAGAACTACGAGCAGTACTTC. This sequence encodes CASSAGTENYEQYF.

The gene calls are TRBV2 and TRBJ2-7, with D possibly matching TRBD2 (5 bases). The germline CDR1 and CDR2 sequences are SNHLY and FYNNEI. V shed 0 bases and J shed 6 bases, with 9 bases lying between them. The CDR3 runs to 13 residues. The DNA for the CDR3 is TGTGCCAGCAGTGAAGCGCCGGGGAGCGAGCAGTACTTC. Translation: CASSEAPGSEQYF.

The chain is built from TRBV11-2 and TRBJ2-7; D is ambiguous. Germline V lookup: CDR1 SGHAT, CDR2 FQNNGV. The germline V and J ends were trimmed by 2 bases and 3 bases, with 8 bases remaining between them. The CDR3 has 13 residues. The DNA of the CDR3 is TGTGCCAGCAGCTTATTACACAGCTACGAGCAGTACTTC. This sequence encodes CASSLLHSYEQYF.